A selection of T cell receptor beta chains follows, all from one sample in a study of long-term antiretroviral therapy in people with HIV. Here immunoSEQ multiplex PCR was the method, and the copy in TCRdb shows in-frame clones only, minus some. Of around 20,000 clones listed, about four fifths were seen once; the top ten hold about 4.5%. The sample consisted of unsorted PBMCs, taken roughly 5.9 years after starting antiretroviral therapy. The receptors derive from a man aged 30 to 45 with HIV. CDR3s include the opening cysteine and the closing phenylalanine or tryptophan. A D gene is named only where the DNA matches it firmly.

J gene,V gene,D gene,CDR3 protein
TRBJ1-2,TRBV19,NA,CASSIGLSNYGYTF
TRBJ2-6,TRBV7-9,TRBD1,CANSEGDRAHSGANVLTF
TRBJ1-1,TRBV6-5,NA,CASTPGGSTEAFF
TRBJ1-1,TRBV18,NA,CASSPSQRGNTEAFF
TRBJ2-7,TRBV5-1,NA,CASRGARTGGTSGSYEQYF
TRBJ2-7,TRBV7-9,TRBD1,CASRLQTGGTYEQYF
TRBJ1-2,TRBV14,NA,CASSPNMYGYTF
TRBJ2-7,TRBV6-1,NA,CASSEYGIGSYEQYF
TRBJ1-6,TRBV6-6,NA,CASSLGSGSPLHF
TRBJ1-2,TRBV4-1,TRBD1,CASSQPLQGVEGYTF